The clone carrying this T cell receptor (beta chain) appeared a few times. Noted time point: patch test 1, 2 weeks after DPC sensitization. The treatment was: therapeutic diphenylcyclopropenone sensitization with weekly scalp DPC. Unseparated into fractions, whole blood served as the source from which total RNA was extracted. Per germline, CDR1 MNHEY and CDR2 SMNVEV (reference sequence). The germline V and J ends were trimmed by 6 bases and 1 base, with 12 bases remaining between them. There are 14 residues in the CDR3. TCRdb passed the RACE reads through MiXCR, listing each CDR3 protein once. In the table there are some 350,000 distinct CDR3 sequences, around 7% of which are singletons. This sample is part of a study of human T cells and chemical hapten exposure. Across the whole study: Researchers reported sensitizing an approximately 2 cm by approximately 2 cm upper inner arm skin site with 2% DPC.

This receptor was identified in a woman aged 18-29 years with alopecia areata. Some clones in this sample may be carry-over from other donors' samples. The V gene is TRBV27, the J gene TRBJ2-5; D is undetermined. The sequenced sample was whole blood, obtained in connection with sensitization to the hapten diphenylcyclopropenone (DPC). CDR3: CASRRTGLQETQYF. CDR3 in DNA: TGTGCCAGCAGGAGGACGGGCCTCCAAGAGACCCAGTACTTC.